The T cell receptor (beta chain) under discussion was sequenced for a study of CD8 T cell repertoires and HIV-1 epitope variants. About the study: Equal numbers of autologous T cell-negative cells presented antigen to enriched T cells. Broader study findings: Beta chains alone show antigen proliferation, not cytokine profile or function. Roughly 5 clonotypes recognized Nef KF9, one HW9, none TAALDMSHF.

In this sample, this clone turned up a few times. What it binds is not known. The table came from immunoSEQ multiplex PCR; TCRdb's copy has only in-frame clones and leaves some out. The data contain 5,000 or so clones, about three fifths of them singletons. The sequenced material came from cultured CD8+ T cells derived from PBMCs. This TCR was sampled from a male donor with HIV.

The CDR3 sequence: CASSLIAESTDTQYF. As DNA, the CDR3 is TGTGCCAGCAGCTTAATAGCGGAGAGCACAGATACGCAGTATTTT. The chain carries TRBV7-3 and TRBJ2-3; D is possibly TRBD2 (6 bases). The germline V and J ends were trimmed by 1 base and 0 bases, with 8 bases remaining between them. The germline CDR1 and CDR2 sequences are SGHTA and FQGTGA. The CDR3 runs to 15 residues.